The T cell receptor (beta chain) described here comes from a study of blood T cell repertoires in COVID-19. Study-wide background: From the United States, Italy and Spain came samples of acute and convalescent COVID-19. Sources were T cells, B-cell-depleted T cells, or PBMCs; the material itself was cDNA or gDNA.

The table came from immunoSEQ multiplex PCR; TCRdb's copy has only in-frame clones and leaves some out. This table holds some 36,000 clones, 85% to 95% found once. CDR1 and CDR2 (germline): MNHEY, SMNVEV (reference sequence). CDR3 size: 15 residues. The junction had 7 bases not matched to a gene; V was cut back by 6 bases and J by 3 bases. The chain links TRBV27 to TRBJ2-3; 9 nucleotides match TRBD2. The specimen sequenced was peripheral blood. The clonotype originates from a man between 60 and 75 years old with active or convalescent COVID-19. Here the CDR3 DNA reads TGTGCCAGCAGGGAGCGGGGGGTTTGGACAGATACGCAGTATTTT. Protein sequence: CASRERGVWTDTQYF.